A selection of T cell receptor beta chains follows, all from one sample in a study of blood T cell repertoires in COVID-19. Some clones are missing from TCRdb's copy, which holds only in-frame ones; the method was immunoSEQ multiplex PCR. The sample lists fewer than 200,000 clones, just over 90% occurring once. Sequencing was done on a sample of peripheral blood. These receptors originate from a man aged 18 to 30 with COVID-19, enrolled during active disease. The CDR3 runs from the conserved cysteine through the conserved F or W. The D gene is left open where the match is weak.

D: TRBD1
V: TRBV27
CDR3: CASSLDRGYQPQHF

D: NA
V: TRBV29-1
CDR3: CSVGQTYEQYF

D: NA
V: TRBV30
CDR3: CAWIHQRAAGEKLFF

D: NA
V: TRBV21-1
CDR3: CASSTGLAGEGYNEQFF

D: TRBD2
V: TRBV30
CDR3: CAWRGGTSGHYEQYF

D: TRBD1
V: TRBV7-9
CDR3: CASSSGTGSGYTF

D: TRBD2
V: TRBV5-1
CDR3: CASSSGGGGPNTGELFF

D: NA
V: TRBV2
CDR3: CASTYSSDSGANVLTF

D: NA
V: TRBV7-2
CDR3: CASSLVAGAYEQYF

D: TRBD1
V: TRBV15
CDR3: CATSSRGQGWRKLLF

D: TRBD1
V: TRBV19
CDR3: CASSIRTGGFGVAFF

D: NA
V: TRBV6-5
CDR3: CASSYESGQSSYEQYF

D: NA
V: TRBV12-3/TRBV12-4
CDR3: CASSFGTQPQHF

D: TRBD1
V: TRBV6-4
CDR3: CASSDTPGTGYADTQYF

D: TRBD1
V: TRBV11-2
CDR3: CASSTPGGQYF

D: NA
V: TRBV2
CDR3: CASKEGSGSYEQFF

D: TRBD2
V: TRBV6-1
CDR3: CASSDPSLAVSSYEQYF

D: TRBD1
V: TRBV5-5
CDR3: CASSRQGLVTGELFF

D: TRBD2
V: TRBV27
CDR3: CASAGGPDEQFF

D: NA
V: TRBV19
CDR3: CASSIDRTGSYGYTF

D: TRBD2
V: TRBV5-1
CDR3: CASSLFGLAGSTDTQYF

D: NA
V: TRBV2
CDR3: CASSDVGQGAQKLLF

D: NA
V: TRBV28
CDR3: CASGRNYPSYNSPLHF

D: TRBD1
V: TRBV6-5
CDR3: CASSYQDGTAYF

D: NA
V: TRBV4-3
CDR3: CASSQDLAGSSYEQYF

D: NA
V: TRBV21-1
CDR3: CASSNGPGEAFF

D: NA
V: TRBV7-9
CDR3: CASSDGSYNSPLHF

D: TRBD2
V: TRBV5-4
CDR3: CASSTRTSGSYNEQFF

D: NA
V: TRBV30
CDR3: CAWRNTGGYTF